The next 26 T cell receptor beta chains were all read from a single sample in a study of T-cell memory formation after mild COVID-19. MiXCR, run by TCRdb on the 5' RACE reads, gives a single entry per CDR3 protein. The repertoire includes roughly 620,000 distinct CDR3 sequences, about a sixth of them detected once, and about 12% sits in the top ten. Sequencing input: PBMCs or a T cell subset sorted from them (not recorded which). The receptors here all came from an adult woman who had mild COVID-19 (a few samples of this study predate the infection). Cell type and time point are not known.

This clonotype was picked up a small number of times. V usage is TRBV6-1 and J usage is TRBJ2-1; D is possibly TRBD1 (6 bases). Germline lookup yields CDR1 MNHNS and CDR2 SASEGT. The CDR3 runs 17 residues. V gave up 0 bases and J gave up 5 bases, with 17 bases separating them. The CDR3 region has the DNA TGTGCCAGCAGTGAAGCCGGAGACAGGCTGGTAGACAATGAGCAGTTCTTC. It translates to CASSEAGDRLVDNEQFF.

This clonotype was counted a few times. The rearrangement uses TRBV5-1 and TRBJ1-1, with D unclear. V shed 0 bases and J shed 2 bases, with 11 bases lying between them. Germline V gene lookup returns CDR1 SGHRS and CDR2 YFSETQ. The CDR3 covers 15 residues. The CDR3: CASSLDGQYNTEAFF. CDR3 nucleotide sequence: TGCGCCAGCAGCTTGGATGGGCAGTATAACACTGAAGCTTTCTTT.

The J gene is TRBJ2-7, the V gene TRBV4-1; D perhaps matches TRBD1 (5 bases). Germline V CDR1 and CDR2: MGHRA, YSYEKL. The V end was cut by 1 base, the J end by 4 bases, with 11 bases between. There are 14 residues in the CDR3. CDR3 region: CASSQGGAVYEQYF. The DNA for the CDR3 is TGCGCCAGCAGCCAAGGGGGCGCAGTATACGAGCAGTACTTC.

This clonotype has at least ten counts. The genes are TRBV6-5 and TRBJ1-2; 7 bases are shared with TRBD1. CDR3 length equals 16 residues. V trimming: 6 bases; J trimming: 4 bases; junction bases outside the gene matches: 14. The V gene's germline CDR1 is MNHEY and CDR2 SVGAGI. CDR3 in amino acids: CASRTPPDRDSYGYTF. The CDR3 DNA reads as TGTGCCAGCAGGACGCCTCCCGACAGGGATAGCTATGGCTACACCTTC.

CDR3: CACRARSTEAFF. CDR3 sequence (DNA): TGTGCCTGTCGCGCAAGGTCCACTGAAGCTTTCTTT. The chain links TRBV30 to TRBJ1-1; D is ambiguous. From germline, CDR1 is GTSNPN and CDR2 SVGIG (reference sequence). The CDR3 covers 12 residues. V lost 6 bases to trimming and J lost 4 bases, with 12 bases between them.

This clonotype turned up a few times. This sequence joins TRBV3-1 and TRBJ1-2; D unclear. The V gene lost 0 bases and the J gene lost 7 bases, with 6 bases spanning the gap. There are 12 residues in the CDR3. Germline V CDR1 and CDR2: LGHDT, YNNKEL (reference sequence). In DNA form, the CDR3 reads TGTGCCAGCAGCCAAGATAGGATTGGCTACACCTTC. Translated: CASSQDRIGYTF.

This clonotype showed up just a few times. CDR3 coding DNA: TGTGCCAGCAGCCAAGACCGCAGGGAGGGTAACGGGGAGCTGTTTTTT. Amino acid sequence: CASSQDRREGNGELFF. The V gene is TRBV4-2, the J gene TRBJ2-2; 7 nucleotides line up with TRBD2. The CDR3 loop spans 16 amino acids. CDR1 and CDR2 from the germline V gene are LGHNA and YNFKEQ. V shed 0 bases and J 7 bases; nucleotides not matched to a gene: 8.

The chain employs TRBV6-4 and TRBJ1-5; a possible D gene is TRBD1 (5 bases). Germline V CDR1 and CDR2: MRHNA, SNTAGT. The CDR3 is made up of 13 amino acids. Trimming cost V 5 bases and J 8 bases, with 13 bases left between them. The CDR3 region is CASSSGPGEPQHF. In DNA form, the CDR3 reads TGTGCCAGCAGTTCGGGACCCGGGGAGCCCCAGCATTTT.

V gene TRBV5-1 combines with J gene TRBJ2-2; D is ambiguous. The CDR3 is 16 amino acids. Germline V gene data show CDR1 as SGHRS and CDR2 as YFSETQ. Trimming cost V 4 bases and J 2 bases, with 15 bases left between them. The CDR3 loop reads CASSPSQMGNTGELFF. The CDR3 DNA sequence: TGCGCCAGCAGCCCCAGTCAGATGGGTAACACCGGGGAGCTGTTTTTT.

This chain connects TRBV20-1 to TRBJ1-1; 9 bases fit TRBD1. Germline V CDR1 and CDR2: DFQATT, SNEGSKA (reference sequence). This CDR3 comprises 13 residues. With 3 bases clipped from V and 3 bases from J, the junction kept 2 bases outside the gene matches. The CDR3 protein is CSASGDRDTEAFF. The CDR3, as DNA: TGCAGTGCTAGTGGGGACAGGGACACTGAAGCTTTCTTT.

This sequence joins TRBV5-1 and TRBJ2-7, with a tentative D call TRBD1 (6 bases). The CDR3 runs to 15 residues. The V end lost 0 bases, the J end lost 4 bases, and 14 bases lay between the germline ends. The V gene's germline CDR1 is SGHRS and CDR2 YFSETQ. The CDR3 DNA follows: TGCGCCAGCAGCTTGGTGGGGACAACTCTTTACGAGCAGTACTTC. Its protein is CASSLVGTTLYEQYF.

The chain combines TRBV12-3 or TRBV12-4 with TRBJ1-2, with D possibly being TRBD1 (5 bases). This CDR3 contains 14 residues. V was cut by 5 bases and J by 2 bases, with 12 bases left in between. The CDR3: CASSAGRMNYGYTF. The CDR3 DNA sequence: TGTGCCAGCAGTGCGGGACGGATGAACTATGGCTACACCTTC.

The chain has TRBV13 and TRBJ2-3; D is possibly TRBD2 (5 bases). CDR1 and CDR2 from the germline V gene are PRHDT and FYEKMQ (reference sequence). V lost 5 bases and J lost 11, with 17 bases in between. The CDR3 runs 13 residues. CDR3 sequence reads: CASSQKLGGVQYF. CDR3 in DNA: TGTGCCAGCAGCCAAAAACTCGGAGGCGTGCAGTATTTT. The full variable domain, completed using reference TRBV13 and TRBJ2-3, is AAGVIQSPRHLIKEKRETATLKCYPIPRHDTVYWYQQGPGQDPQFLISFYEKMQSDKGSIPDRFSAQQFSDYHSELNMSSLELGDSALYFCASSQKLGGVQYFGPGTRLTVL.

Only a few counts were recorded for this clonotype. As DNA, the CDR3 is TGTGCCAGCAGCCGGACTAGCGGGGACCTCTCTGGGGCCAACGTCCTGACTTTC. It is translated as CASSRTSGDLSGANVLTF. V is TRBV7-2 and J is TRBJ2-6; 12 bases map to TRBD2. The CDR3 sequence is 18 residues long. V trimming: 5 bases; J trimming: 0 bases; junction bases outside the gene matches: 5. CDR1 and CDR2 from the germline V gene are SGHTA and FQGNSA.

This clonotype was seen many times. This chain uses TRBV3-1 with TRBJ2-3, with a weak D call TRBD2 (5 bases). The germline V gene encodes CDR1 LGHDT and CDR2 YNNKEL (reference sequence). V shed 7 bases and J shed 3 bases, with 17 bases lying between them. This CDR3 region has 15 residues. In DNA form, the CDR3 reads TGTGCCAGCACTCCCGGGCGGGTTATAACAGATACGCAGTATTTT. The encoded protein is CASTPGRVITDTQYF.

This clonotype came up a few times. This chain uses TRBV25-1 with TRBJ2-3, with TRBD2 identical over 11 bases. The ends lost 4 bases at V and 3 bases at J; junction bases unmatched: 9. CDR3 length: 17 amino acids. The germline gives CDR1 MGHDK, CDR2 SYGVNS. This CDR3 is CASSATSGGRGTDTQYF. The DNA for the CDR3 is TGTGCCAGCAGTGCTACTAGCGGGGGCCGCGGTACAGATACGCAGTATTTT.

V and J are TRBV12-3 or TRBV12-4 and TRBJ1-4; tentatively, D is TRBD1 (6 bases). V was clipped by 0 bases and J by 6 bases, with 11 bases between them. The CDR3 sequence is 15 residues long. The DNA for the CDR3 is TGTGCCAGCAGTTTAGCGCCGGGGGCGGATGAAAAACTGTTTTTT. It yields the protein CASSLAPGADEKLFF.

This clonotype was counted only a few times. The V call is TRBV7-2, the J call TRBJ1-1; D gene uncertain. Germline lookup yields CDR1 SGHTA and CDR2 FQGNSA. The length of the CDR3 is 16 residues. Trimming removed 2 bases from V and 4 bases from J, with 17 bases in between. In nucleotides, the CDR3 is TGTGCCAGCAGCTTATCACCCACAGAGACGGGCACTGAAGCTTTCTTT. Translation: CASSLSPTETGTEAFF.

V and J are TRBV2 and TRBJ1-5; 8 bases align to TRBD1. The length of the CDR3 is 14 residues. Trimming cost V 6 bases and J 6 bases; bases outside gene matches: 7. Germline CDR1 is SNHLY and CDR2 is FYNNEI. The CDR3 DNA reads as TGTGCCAGCAGGACAGGGGTCGGGTTTCAGCCCCAGCATTTT. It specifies CASRTGVGFQPQHF.

The CDR3 sequence is CASSLVQESGNTIYF. The CDR3, as DNA: TGTGCCAGCAGCTTAGTACAGGAATCTGGAAACACCATATATTTT. The rearrangement joins TRBV7-9 to TRBJ1-3; D is perhaps TRBD1 (5 bases). V lost 1 base and J 1 base, leaving 8 bases between the germline ends. CDR1 SEHNR and CDR2 FQNEAQ come from the germline V gene (reference sequence). The CDR3 covers 15 residues.

CDR3 bases: TGTGCCTGGAGTACGGCGGGAGAAGAGTTCTTC. Translated, it gives CAWSTAGEEFF. The rearrangement links TRBV30 to TRBJ2-1; 7 bases agree with TRBD2. CDR3 size: 11 residues. After removal of 2 bases from V and 14 bases from J, the junction contained 6 bases not matched to a gene. Germline lookup yields CDR1 GTSNPN and CDR2 SVGIG (reference sequence).

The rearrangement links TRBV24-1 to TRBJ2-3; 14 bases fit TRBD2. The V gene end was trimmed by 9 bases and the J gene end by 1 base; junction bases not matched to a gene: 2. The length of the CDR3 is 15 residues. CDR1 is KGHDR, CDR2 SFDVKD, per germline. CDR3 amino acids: CATPGLAGGTDTQYF. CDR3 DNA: TGTGCCACCCCGGGACTAGCGGGAGGCACAGATACGCAGTATTTT.

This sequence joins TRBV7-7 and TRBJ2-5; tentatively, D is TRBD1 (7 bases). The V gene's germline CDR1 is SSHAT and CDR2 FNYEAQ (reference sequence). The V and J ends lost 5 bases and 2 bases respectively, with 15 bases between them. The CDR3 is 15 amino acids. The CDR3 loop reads CASSLIPGGQETQYF. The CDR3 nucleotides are TGTGCCAGCAGCCTTATCCCAGGGGGGCAAGAGACCCAGTACTTC.

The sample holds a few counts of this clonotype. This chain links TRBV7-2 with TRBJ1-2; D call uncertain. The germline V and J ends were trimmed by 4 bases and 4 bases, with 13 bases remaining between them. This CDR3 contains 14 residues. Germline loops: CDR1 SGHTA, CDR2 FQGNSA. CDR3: CASSSTGARYGYTF. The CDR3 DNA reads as TGTGCCAGCAGCTCAACCGGCGCGCGCTATGGCTACACCTTC.

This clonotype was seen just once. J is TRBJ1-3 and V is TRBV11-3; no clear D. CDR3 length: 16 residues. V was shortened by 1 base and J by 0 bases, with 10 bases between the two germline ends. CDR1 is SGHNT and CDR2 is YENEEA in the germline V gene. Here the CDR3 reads CASSLGGRLSGNTIYF. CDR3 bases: TGTGCCAGCAGCTTAGGAGGGCGCCTCTCTGGAAACACCATATATTTT.

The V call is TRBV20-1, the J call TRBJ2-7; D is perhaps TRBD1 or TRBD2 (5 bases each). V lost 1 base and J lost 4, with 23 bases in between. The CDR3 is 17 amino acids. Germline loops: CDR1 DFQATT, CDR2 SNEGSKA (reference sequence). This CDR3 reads CSARGRQTHLRGYEQYF. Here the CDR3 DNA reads TGCAGTGCTAGAGGGAGGCAGACCCACCTTAGGGGATACGAGCAGTACTTC.